This section outlines one T cell receptor (beta chain) sequence together with its context. The antigen is undetermined. The CDR3 runs to 13 residues. Germline V gives CDR1 KGHDR, CDR2 SFDVKD. V gave up 5 bases and J gave up 3 bases, with 7 bases separating them. This sample is part of a study of T cells in Graves' hyperthyroidism and ophthalmopathy. Study at large: Any treatment followed the collection of peripheral blood at initial diagnosis. Study outcomes and limitations: Ophthalmopathy could be told apart from stable hyperthyroidism with a 13 V-J model.

Researchers amplified the TCR beta CDR3 regions from RNA transcripts. In the first-round RT-PCR of the TCR CDR3, the HTBI primer set was used. MiXCR, applied by TCRdb to the multiplex PCR reads, yields one record per CDR3 protein. The table includes some 770,000 distinct CDR3 sequences, roughly 17% detected once. The rearrangement links TRBV24-1 to TRBJ1-5; tentatively, D is TRBD1 (5 bases). Sequencing was carried out using blood. The clonotype was recovered from a man between 18 and 29 years old with Graves' hyperthyroidism. The CDR3 DNA sequence: TGTGCCACCAGTGCAGGGCTCAATCAGCCCCAGCATTTT. Translated: CATSAGLNQPQHF.